These 28 T cell receptor beta chains were all obtained from the same sample, sequenced in a study of CD8 T cells in Susac syndrome. After extraction with the RNeasy kit, about 0.45 to 1 ug of the RNA was reverse transcribed using random hexamers. In TCRdb, the immunoSEQ multiplex PCR reads were re-called with MiXCR into one record per CDR3 protein. The sample has 150,000 to 200,000 distinct CDR3 sequences; more than 90% are singletons. The source material was CD4+ T cells from PBMCs. All receptors come from a human donor with Susac syndrome.

V gene TRBV30 combines with J gene TRBJ2-5; the D is unclear. V gave up 0 bases and J gave up 1 base, with 6 bases separating them. CDR1 and CDR2 from the germline V gene are GTSNPN and SVGIG (reference sequence). The CDR3 has 13 residues. The CDR3 nucleotides are TGTGCCTGGAGTGTGGGCTCCCAAGAGACCCAGTACTTC. Protein product: CAWSVGSQETQYF. Supplemented by reference TRBV30 and TRBJ2-5, the full variable domain reads SQTIHQWPATLVQPVGSPLSLECTVEGTSNPNLYWYRQAAGRGLQLLFYSVGIGQISSEVPQNLSASRPQDRQFILSSKKLLLSDSGFYLCAWSVGSQETQYFGPGTRLLVL.

V is TRBV20-1 and J is TRBJ2-1, with TRBD1 identical over 10 bases. In germline, CDR1 is DFQATT, CDR2 SNEGSKA (reference sequence). J lost 4 bases, V lost 3 bases, and 12 bases had no gene match. This CDR3 region has 17 residues. The CDR3 DNA reads TGCAGTGCTAGCCCTCCGACCGGACAGGGGGTATACAATGAGCAGTTCTTC. Translated: CSASPPTGQGVYNEQFF.

The rearrangement uses TRBV29-1 and TRBJ2-2; D unresolved. The germline V and J ends were trimmed by 8 bases and 1 base, with 11 bases remaining between them. CDR1 is SQVTM and CDR2 is ANQGSEA in the germline V gene. The CDR3 sequence is 13 residues long. The chain's CDR3 is CSTHSGNTGELFF. Here the CDR3 DNA reads TGCAGCACCCACTCAGGGAACACCGGGGAGCTGTTTTTT.

V gene TRBV14 combines with J gene TRBJ2-1, with D perhaps TRBD1 or TRBD2 (5 bases each). CDR3 length: 16 residues. CDR1 and CDR2 (germline): SGHDN, FVKESK. The germline V and J ends were trimmed by 2 bases and 5 bases, with 16 bases remaining between them. The CDR3 here is CASSQLGRGTHNEQFF. The DNA for the CDR3 is TGTGCCAGCAGCCAACTGGGACGGGGTACCCACAATGAGCAGTTCTTC. The entire variable domain, with the rest obtained from reference TRBV14 and TRBJ2-1, is as follows: EAGVTQFPSHSVIEKGQTVTLRCDPISGHDNLYWYRRVMGKEIKFLLHFVKESKQDESGMPNNRFLAERTGGTYSTLKVQPAELEDSGVYFCASSQLGRGTHNEQFFGPGTRLTVL.

In its sample, this clonotype was seen once. The V call is TRBV12-3 or TRBV12-4, the J call TRBJ2-5; D possibly corresponds to TRBD2 (6 bases). The CDR3 spans 14 residues. Trimming left V 3 bases short and J 5 bases short, with 13 bases between. Here the CDR3 reads CASSFGGLGETQYF. CDR3 sequence (DNA): TGTGCCAGCAGTTTCGGGGGTTTGGGGGAGACCCAGTACTTC.

CDR3 residues: CASSLRGLDGYTF. The DNA of the CDR3 is TGTGCCAGCAGTTTGCGGGGGCTGGATGGCTACACCTTC. The V gene is TRBV12-3 or TRBV12-4, the J gene TRBJ1-2; D perhaps matches TRBD1 (6 bases). V shed 3 bases and J shed 6 bases, with 11 bases lying between them. The CDR3 length is 13 residues.

V gene TRBV30 combines with J gene TRBJ1-1; unclear D gene. Germline CDR1 reads GTSNPN; CDR2 reads SVGIG (reference sequence). Trimming removed 5 bases at V and 0 bases at J, with 10 bases between. There are 13 residues in the CDR3. Here the CDR3 DNA reads TGTGCCTGGTCCCCGGAGCTGAACACTGAAGCTTTCTTT. Translated: CAWSPELNTEAFF.

The genes are TRBV3-1 and TRBJ1-2, with D possibly TRBD1 on 6 matching bases. Deletions cut 1 base from V and 8 bases from J, with 11 bases between. Germline V gene data show CDR1 as LGHDT and CDR2 as YNNKEL (reference sequence). CDR3 length: 13 residues. The DNA of the CDR3 is TGTGCCAGCAGCCAAGCTGGGACATGGGGCTACACCTTC. It yields the protein CASSQAGTWGYTF.

V usage is TRBV2 and J usage is TRBJ2-7; 7 nucleotides line up with TRBD2. This CDR3 region has 13 residues. CDR1 SNHLY and CDR2 FYNNEI come from the germline V gene. J was trimmed by 6 bases and V by 3 bases; bases with no gene match: 5. The CDR3 here is CASSETSYAEQYF. DNA for the CDR3: TGTGCCAGCAGTGAGACTAGCTATGCCGAGCAGTACTTC.

The chain recombines TRBV11-2 with TRBJ1-4; D call uncertain. V dropped 7 bases and J dropped 3 bases, with 6 bases sitting between them. The CDR3 consists of 12 residues. CDR1 and CDR2 from the germline V gene are SGHAT and FQNNGV. This CDR3 is CASTHANEKLFF. The CDR3 DNA sequence: TGTGCCAGCACCCACGCTAATGAAAAACTGTTTTTT.

This rearrangement joins TRBV12-3 or TRBV12-4 to TRBJ1-5; no clear D. The CDR3 spans 14 residues. Trimming left V 7 bases short and J 0 bases short, with 10 bases between. The CDR3 is CASTRADSNQPQHF. The DNA of the CDR3 is TGTGCCAGCACGCGCGCTGATAGCAATCAGCCCCAGCATTTT.

V and J are TRBV2 and TRBJ1-5; 10 bases match TRBD1. The J segment lost 5 bases and the V segment lost 4 bases, leaving 2 bases of the junction unmatched. The CDR3 runs to 14 residues. Germline CDR1 is SNHLY and CDR2 is FYNNEI. The CDR3 spells CASSVDRGHQPQHF. The CDR3 DNA sequence: TGTGCCAGCAGTGTCGACAGGGGGCATCAGCCCCAGCATTTT.

The V call is TRBV7-2, the J call TRBJ2-5, with D tentatively TRBD2 (5 bases). The V end was cut by 5 bases, the J end by 4 bases, with 14 bases between. The length of the CDR3 is 14 residues. The germline V gene encodes CDR1 SGHTA and CDR2 FQGNSA. The CDR3: CASSPDYRSETQYF. In DNA form, the CDR3 reads TGTGCCAGCAGCCCCGACTATCGTTCAGAGACCCAGTACTTC.

This chain connects TRBV7-6 to TRBJ2-5; 8 bases are a match to TRBD2. The CDR3 runs 14 residues. V shed 7 bases, J shed 5 bases, and the junction held 9 bases outside the gene matches. Germline CDR1 reads SGHVS; CDR2 reads FNYEAQ. CDR3 region: CASTKRTSFETQYF. CDR3 bases: TGTGCCAGCACCAAGAGGACTAGCTTTGAGACCCAGTACTTC.

J is TRBJ2-3 and V is TRBV4-1; no clear D. The germline V gene encodes CDR1 MGHRA and CDR2 YSYEKL. This CDR3 has 20 residues. Trimming took 1 base from V and 2 from J, leaving 25 bases between them. Here the CDR3 DNA reads TGCGCCAGCAGCCAAGGTCGGGCCCCTCGACTCCTGCCCCCCACAGATACGCAGTATTTT. It translates to CASSQGRAPRLLPPTDTQYF.

The chain combines TRBV25-1 with TRBJ1-2; no firm D call. CDR1 is MGHDK and CDR2 is SYGVNS in the germline V gene. This CDR3 is 13 amino acids long. Trimming took 2 bases from V and 2 from J, leaving 6 bases between them. CDR3 region: CASSERGNYGYTF. CDR3 nucleotide sequence: TGTGCCAGCAGTGAACGGGGAAACTATGGCTACACCTTC.

The CDR3 is CSARDAGLLGRSTDTQYF. CDR3 bases: TGCAGTGCTAGAGATGCAGGGCTCCTTGGTCGAAGCACAGATACGCAGTATTTT. V and J are TRBV20-1 and TRBJ2-3, with a tentative D call TRBD1 (5 bases). Germline assignment: CDR1 DFQATT and CDR2 SNEGSKA (reference sequence). With 0 bases removed from V and 0 bases from J, the gap between germline ends came to 19 bases. The CDR3 is 18 amino acids.

The chain recombines TRBV11-2 with TRBJ2-3; D call uncertain. Per the germline V gene, CDR1 is SGHAT and CDR2 is FQNNGV. V was pared by 1 base and J by 7 bases, with 9 bases between. This CDR3 has 13 residues. The CDR3 protein is CASSLGPPNTQYF. The CDR3 DNA reads TGTGCCAGCAGCTTAGGCCCCCCGAATACGCAGTATTTT.

The CDR3 DNA is TGTGCCATCAGGGAAGGACTAGCCGGCTTTGCGGATACGCAGTATTTT. Protein sequence: CAIREGLAGFADTQYF. The chain joins TRBV10-3 to TRBJ2-3, with 8 bases lining up with TRBD2. The CDR3 contains 16 residues. Germline values: CDR1 ENHRY, CDR2 SYGVKD. Losses at the gene ends were 6 bases for V and 6 bases for J; bases not matched to a gene: 14.

This chain uses TRBV3-1 with TRBJ2-5, with D perhaps being TRBD1 or TRBD2 (8 bases each). V lost 2 bases and J 6 bases, leaving 22 bases between the germline ends. Per germline, CDR1 LGHDT and CDR2 YNNKEL (reference sequence). The CDR3 length is 17 residues. CDR3 loop: CASSQRGRRQGSQTQYF. The CDR3 DNA reads as TGTGCCAGCAGCCAACGCGGGAGGAGACAGGGGTCGCAGACCCAGTACTTC.

V is TRBV30 and J is TRBJ1-2; TRBD1 might be the D (6 bases). Trimming pared 2 bases from V and 4 bases from J, leaving 8 bases between. The CDR3 totals 12 residues. Germline V gene sequence: CDR1 GTSNPN, CDR2 SVGIG (reference sequence). The CDR3 sequence is CAWSKGGYGYTF. The CDR3 DNA sequence: TGTGCCTGGAGTAAAGGGGGCTATGGCTACACCTTC.

The chain links TRBV9 to TRBJ2-2, with D maybe TRBD2 (6 bases). Germline assignment: CDR1 SGDLS and CDR2 YYNGEE. Trimming removed 4 bases from V and 3 bases from J, with 16 bases in between. The CDR3 has 16 amino acids. The CDR3 coding sequence is TGTGCCAGCAGCCCCTTGGCGGGGCCTTACACCGGGGAGCTGTTTTTT. Its translation is CASSPLAGPYTGELFF.

This chain joins TRBV18 and TRBJ1-6; tentative D call: TRBD1 (5 bases). Trimming took off 6 bases at V and 9 bases at J, with 12 bases between the two ends. The germline V gene has CDR1 KGHSH and CDR2 LQKENI. The length of the CDR3 is 13 residues. CDR3 amino acids: CASSSGQASPLHF. CDR3 nucleotides: TGTGCCAGCTCGTCGGGGCAGGCTTCACCCCTCCACTTT.

This clonotype has just one count. V is TRBV11-2 and J is TRBJ2-3; 11 bases agree with TRBD2. From germline, CDR1 is SGHAT and CDR2 FQNNGV. The CDR3 is made up of 15 amino acids. With V trimmed by 5 bases and J by 2 bases, 3 bases remained unmatched. This CDR3 reads CASSQLAGVTDTQYF. Written as DNA, the CDR3 is TGTGCCAGCAGCCAACTAGCGGGGGTCACAGATACGCAGTATTTT.

A single count supports this clonotype. The chain carries TRBV15 and TRBJ2-2; the D is unclear. In germline, CDR1 is LNHNV, CDR2 YYDKDF (reference sequence). CDR3 length equals 13 residues. Trimming cost V 6 bases and J 2 bases, with 7 bases left between them. The CDR3 loop reads CATRGINTGELFF. The DNA of the CDR3 is TGTGCCACCAGAGGCATAAACACCGGGGAGCTGTTTTTT.

V is TRBV20-1 and J is TRBJ1-1; 9 positions agree with TRBD1. V lost 5 bases, J lost 0 bases, and 7 bases stayed unmatched. Germline CDR1 and CDR2: DFQATT and SNEGSKA (reference sequence). The CDR3 is 15 amino acids. CDR3: CSAGTGKGMNTEAFF. CDR3 bases: TGCAGTGCTGGGACAGGGAAGGGAATGAACACTGAAGCTTTCTTT.

This chain links TRBV5-1 with TRBJ2-5; possible D gene TRBD1, 6 bases. The V end was cut by 5 bases, the J end by 8 bases, with 16 bases between. The germline V gene encodes CDR1 SGHRS and CDR2 YFSETQ. CDR3 length: 13 amino acids. The CDR3, as DNA: TGCGCCAGCAGTTCCGGACAGACGGAAACCCAGTACTTC. Protein product: CASSSGQTETQYF.

This chain joins TRBV29-1 and TRBJ1-6; 7 bases map to TRBD1. Germline-derived CDR1 and CDR2 are SQVTM and ANQGSEA. The CDR3 sequence is 12 residues long. Trimming at V came to 7 bases and at J to 6 bases, leaving 3 bases not matched to a gene. The CDR3 bases are TGCAGCGCCGGGGACAGTAATTCACCCCTCCACTTT. Its protein is CSAGDSNSPLHF.